This passage covers 18 T cell receptor beta chains from one sample sequenced in a study of spatial heterogeneity in lung cancer. Study outcomes and limitations: The number of expanded tumor alpha and beta chains correlated with mutation number.

Time point reported: sample taken at primary tumor resection. TCRdb processed the 5' RACE reads anew with MiXCR; each CDR3 protein has one entry. This sample has roughly 1,200 distinct CDR3 sequences, with around 27% found just once. Antigen specificity for these receptors is unknown. Here the sequenced sample was lung tumor tissue, taken at surgery. The receptors come from a male donor with early-stage non-small cell lung cancer.

A word on this clonotype: This beta chain slipped into a library made for alpha chains as a stray read, so its size is not meaningful. The rearrangement links TRBV3-1 to TRBJ1-2; D call uncertain. Per the germline V gene, CDR1 is LGHDT and CDR2 is YNNKEL (reference sequence). CDR3 length: 16 amino acids. Deletions cut 0 bases from V and 2 bases from J, with 13 bases between. This CDR3 reads CASSQEVWAVNYGYTF. CDR3 in DNA: TGTGCCAGCAGCCAAGAAGTCTGGGCAGTGAACTATGGCTACACCTTC.

This clonotype occurred a few times. For a library built for alpha chains, this beta chain is a stray read; little rests on its size. The chain combines TRBV20-1 with TRBJ2-7, with D possibly being TRBD1 (6 bases). CDR3 length equals 14 residues. The V gene lost 0 bases and the J gene lost 3 bases, with 12 bases spanning the gap. Germline CDR1 reads DFQATT; CDR2 reads SNEGSKA (reference sequence). For the CDR3, the DNA is TGCAGTGCTAGAGATTTCGGCAGGGGCTACGAGCAGTACTTC. Translated, it gives CSARDFGRGYEQYF.

This clonotype is termed large (0.1 to 1%). Since it is a stray read in a library aimed at alpha chains, this beta chain has a size that is not meaningful. The rearrangement links TRBV7-2 to TRBJ2-3; D not certain. Germline CDR1 and CDR2: SGHTA and FQGNSA. V lost 3 bases, J lost 4 bases, and 11 bases lay in between. CDR3 length equals 14 residues. CDR3 protein: CASSLVPWADTQYF. For the CDR3, the DNA is TGTGCCAGCAGCTTGGTCCCATGGGCAGATACGCAGTATTTT.

This clonotype was observed a single time. In a library made to pick up alpha chains, this beta chain is a stray read with a size that means little. This chain joins TRBV5-1 and TRBJ2-7; D uncertain. This CDR3 region has 15 residues. Germline values: CDR1 SGHRS, CDR2 YFSETQ. Between the trimmed V and J ends, which lost 0 bases and 3 bases, there was a span of 13 bases. Here the CDR3 reads CASSLGSGYLYEQYF. The CDR3 DNA follows: TGCGCCAGCAGCTTGGGGTCAGGTTACCTCTACGAGCAGTACTTC.

On this clonotype itself: For a library built for alpha chains, this beta chain is a stray read; little rests on its size. This chain joins TRBV28 and TRBJ2-7; D is possibly TRBD2 (5 bases). CDR3 length equals 13 residues. Trimming removed 5 bases at V and 2 bases at J, with 10 bases between. CDR1 is MDHEN and CDR2 is SYDVKM in the germline V gene. The CDR3, as DNA: TGTGCCAGCAGTCTCAGCGGACCCTACGAGCAGTACTTC. Its translation: CASSLSGPYEQYF.

This clonotype is large in the sample. Found in a library prepared for alpha chains, this beta chain is an off-target read, and its abundance has little meaning. The chain couples TRBV7-9 to TRBJ2-1, with TRBD2 matching 14 bases. The ends lost 2 bases at V and 9 bases at J; junction bases unmatched: 9. The CDR3 is made up of 17 amino acids. In germline, CDR1 is SEHNR, CDR2 FQNEAQ (reference sequence). CDR3 nucleotide sequence: TGTGCCAGCAGCTTAAGGGGACTAGCGGGAGAATGGCGTGAGCAGTTCTTC. Translating it yields CASSLRGLAGEWREQFF.

On this clonotype: Little can be read into the size of this beta chain, an off-target read in a library designed for alpha chains. The rearrangement joins TRBV7-9 to TRBJ2-3; D not certain. This CDR3 has 13 amino acids. The germline CDR1 and CDR2 sequences are SEHNR and FQNEAQ (reference sequence). The V gene lost 7 bases and the J gene lost 2 bases, with 10 bases spanning the gap. The CDR3 DNA is TGTGCCAGCACCATCCTCATCACAGATACGCAGTATTTT. Its protein product is CASTILITDTQYF.

On this clonotype itself: Being off target in a library aimed at alpha chains, this beta chain has a size of little meaning. V and J are TRBV4-1 and TRBJ2-3; D is ambiguous. With 2 bases removed from V and 0 bases from J, the gap between germline ends came to 3 bases. This CDR3 region has 13 residues. Germline V gene sequence: CDR1 MGHRA, CDR2 YSYEKL. CDR3 sequence reads: CASSQPSTDTQYF. The CDR3 coding sequence is TGCGCCAGCAGCCAACCTAGCACAGATACGCAGTATTTT.

This clonotype turned up a few times. For a library built for alpha chains, this beta chain is a stray read; little rests on its size. The V and J genes are TRBV11-2 and TRBJ2-6, with no clear D. V was clipped by 3 bases and J by 1 base, with 4 bases between them. The CDR3 is 14 residues long. Germline CDR1 and CDR2: SGHAT and FQNNGV. The CDR3 sequence is CASSFTSGANVLTF. The CDR3 region has the DNA TGTGCCAGCAGCTTTACGTCTGGGGCCAACGTCCTGACTTTC.

In the case of this clonotype: Because the library targeted alpha chains, this beta chain is an off-target read whose size means little. The CDR3 region has the DNA TGCGCCAGCAGCTTGACGAGCTCCTACGAGCAGTACTTC. Amino acids: CASSLTSSYEQYF. The chain recombines TRBV5-1 with TRBJ2-7, with D hard to call. This CDR3 region has 13 residues. Germline V CDR1 and CDR2: SGHRS, YFSETQ. Deletions cut 1 base from V and 0 bases from J, with 5 bases between.

Concerning this clonotype: This beta chain is an unintended read in a library built for alpha chains; its size means little. The chain combines TRBV10-2 with TRBJ2-3; D unresolved. V lost 10 bases and J 1 base, leaving 12 bases between the germline ends. The CDR3 length is 13 residues. Looked up from germline, CDR1 is WSHSY and CDR2 is SAAADI. DNA for the CDR3: TGCGCCATTCACGGTCCGCGCACAGATACGCAGTATTTT. This encodes CAIHGPRTDTQYF.

About this clonotype: The library was built for alpha chains, so this beta chain is an off-target read and its size means little. The V call is TRBV28, the J call TRBJ2-5; D uncertain. The CDR3 is 13 residues long. In germline, CDR1 is MDHEN, CDR2 SYDVKM. Trimming stripped 5 bases from V and 5 bases from J, with 12 bases between. CDR3 loop: CASSLPALETQYF. The CDR3 DNA follows: TGTGCCAGCAGTCTCCCGGCGCTGGAGACCCAGTACTTC. The full variable domain, with the rest looked up from reference TRBV28 and TRBJ2-5, is DVKVTQSSRYLVKRTGEKVFLECVQDMDHENMFWYRQDPGLGLRLIYFSYDVKMKEKGDIPEGYSVSREKKERFSLILESASTNQTSMYLCASSLPALETQYFGPGTRLLVL.

Notes on this clonotype: This beta chain is off target for a library built for alpha chains, so its abundance means little. J is TRBJ2-3 and V is TRBV2; D is uncertain. V lost 5 bases and J lost 3, with 3 bases in between. In germline, CDR1 is SNHLY, CDR2 FYNNEI. This CDR3 region has 11 residues. This CDR3 is CASSTTDTQYF. The CDR3 DNA is TGTGCCAGCAGTACTACAGATACGCAGTATTTT.

On this clonotype itself: Within a library made for alpha chains, this beta chain is off target, and its count is uninformative. The chain employs TRBV7-2 and TRBJ2-7; no clear D gene. V shed 8 bases and J shed 1 base, with 12 bases lying between them. The CDR3 is 13 residues long. Germline V gene sequence: CDR1 SGHTA, CDR2 FQGNSA. Written as DNA, the CDR3 is TGTGCCAGCGGCCGTCCAGTTTCCTACGAGCAGTACTTC. This sequence encodes CASGRPVSYEQYF. Full variable domain (outside the CDR3, taken from reference TRBV7-2 and TRBJ2-7): GAGVSQSPSNKVTEKGKDVELRCDPISGHTALYWYRQSLGQGLEFLIYFQGNSAPDKSGLPSDRFSAERTGGSVSTLTIQRTQQEDSAVYLCASGRPVSYEQYFGPGTRLTVT.

On this clonotype: Little can be read into the size of this beta chain, an off-target read in a library designed for alpha chains. J is TRBJ2-6 and V is TRBV6-1; D remains ambiguous. Germline values: CDR1 MNHNS, CDR2 SASEGT. This CDR3 has 15 amino acids. The ends were cut back, 7 bases at V and 3 bases at J, with 13 bases in the middle. This chain's CDR3 is CASTKVVFGANVLTF. DNA of the CDR3: TGTGCCAGCACCAAGGTCGTCTTTGGGGCCAACGTCCTGACTTTC.

By share, this clonotype ranks as large. This beta chain slipped into a library made for alpha chains as a stray read, so its size is not meaningful. The rearrangement uses TRBV28 and TRBJ2-1; 8 positions match TRBD2. The CDR3 is made up of 12 amino acids. Trimming took 5 bases from V and 9 from J; bases not matched to a gene: 3. CDR1 MDHEN and CDR2 SYDVKM come from the germline V gene. As DNA, the CDR3 is TGTGCCAGCAGTATAAGCGGGGGTGAGCAGTTCTTC. This translates into CASSISGGEQFF.

This clonotype was observed a few times. This beta chain turned up in a library designed for alpha chains; as an off-target read, its abundance says little. V and J are TRBV10-3 and TRBJ2-1; the D is unclear. Trimming removed 4 bases at V and 4 bases at J, with 11 bases between. Germline values: CDR1 ENHRY, CDR2 SYGVKD. This CDR3 region has 14 residues. The CDR3 here is CAISGPAPYNEQFF. CDR3 DNA: TGTGCCATCAGTGGCCCGGCCCCTTACAATGAGCAGTTCTTC.

Comment on this clonotype: This beta chain is an off-target read within a library intended for alpha chains, so its frequency means little. The chain joins TRBV7-2 to TRBJ2-1, with TRBD2 matching over 7 bases. The CDR3 loop spans 13 amino acids. Losses at the gene ends were 3 bases for V and 7 bases for J; bases not matched to a gene: 3. Germline assignment: CDR1 SGHTA and CDR2 FQGNSA. The CDR3 sequence is CASSLPGGNEQFF. Written as DNA, the CDR3 is TGTGCCAGCAGCTTGCCCGGGGGGAATGAGCAGTTCTTC.